Listed below are T cell receptor beta chains from one sample, sequenced in a study of beta chain features in type 1 diabetes. The assay was immunoSEQ multiplex PCR, and TCRdb's table has in-frame clones only and misses some. The sample yields 100,000 to 150,000 clones, approximately 9% seen once. Sequenced sample: central memory CD4+ T cells from blood. These TCRs come from a man aged 30 to 45 with type 1 diabetes. Both conserved end residues are part of each CDR3. D genes are given only for firm matches. The size of a clone is reported for some rows only, either as once, few or many, or as a class for expanded clones.

clone size,J gene,V gene,D gene,CDR3 protein,CDR3 DNA
NA,TRBJ2-7,TRBV28,TRBD1,CASSLGTGRYEQYF,TGTGCCAGCAGTTTAGGGACAGGGAGGTACGAGCAGTACTTC
NA,TRBJ2-7,TRBV6-5,NA,CASSRELSYEQYF,TGTGCCAGCAGTCGGGAGCTCTCCTACGAGCAGTACTTC
few,TRBJ2-7,TRBV27,NA,CASSYGVWYEQYF,TGTGCCAGCAGTTACGGAGTATGGTACGAGCAGTACTTC
NA,TRBJ2-7,TRBV29-1,NA,CSVEDPGAAYEQYF,TGCAGCGTTGAAGATCCAGGGGCCGCCTACGAGCAGTACTTC
few,TRBJ1-6,TRBV5-1,TRBD1,CASSPDRGNSPLHF,TGCGCCAGCAGCCCGGACAGGGGAAATTCACCCCTCCACTTT
NA,TRBJ1-1,TRBV6-6,NA,CASSAAEGTEAFF,TGTGCCAGCAGCGCTGCGGAGGGCACTGAAGCTTTCTTT
NA,TRBJ2-1,TRBV29-1,TRBD2,CSVEGGYGGATEQFF,TGCAGCGTTGAAGGGGGATACGGGGGGGCCACTGAGCAGTTCTTC
few,TRBJ2-5,TRBV7-9,NA,CASRRDTQETQYF,TGTGCCAGCCGTCGGGACACACAAGAGACCCAGTACTTC
NA,TRBJ2-5,TRBV5-1,TRBD2,CASSLWTSVETQYF,TGCGCCAGCAGCTTATGGACTAGCGTCGAGACCCAGTACTTC
NA,TRBJ1-4,TRBV4-2,TRBD1,CASSQDTDRRKEKLFF,TGTGCCAGCAGCCAAGATACGGACAGGCGGAAAGAAAAACTGTTTTTT
few,TRBJ2-5,TRBV9,TRBD2,CASSVGTTPQETQYF,TGTGCCAGCAGCGTTGGGACTACGCCCCAAGAGACCCAGTACTTC
few,TRBJ1-2,TRBV19,NA,CASSQGSGSYGYTF,TGTGCCAGTAGCCAGGGTTCGGGCAGCTATGGCTACACCTTC
NA,TRBJ2-3,TRBV19,NA,CASTPLEGTDTQYF,TGTGCCAGTACCCCTTTGGAGGGCACAGATACGCAGTATTTT
few,TRBJ2-7,TRBV13,TRBD1,CASSSRQGPIDEQYF,TGTGCCAGCAGCTCCCGACAGGGCCCCATAGACGAGCAGTACTTC
NA,TRBJ2-3,TRBV5-4,TRBD2,CASSPSGGRTDTQYF,TGTGCCAGCAGCCCTAGCGGGGGGCGCACAGATACGCAGTATTTT
NA,TRBJ1-2,TRBV2,NA,CASRPLANYGYTF,TGTGCCAGCCGACCCCTAGCTAACTATGGCTACACCTTC
once,TRBJ2-5,TRBV5-1,TRBD2,CASSPRTSGQETQYF,TGCGCCAGCAGCCCCAGGACTAGCGGACAAGAGACCCAGTACTTC
few,TRBJ2-7,TRBV9,TRBD1,CASSAEGAWQQYF,TGTGCCAGCAGCGCTGAGGGGGCCTGGCAGCAGTACTTC
NA,TRBJ2-3,TRBV11-2,NA,CASSLGGNTQYF,TGTGCCAGCAGCTTAGGAGGTAATACGCAGTATTTT
few,TRBJ1-5,TRBV7-9,NA,CASSLLGQDGQPQHF,TGTGCCAGCAGCTTACTGGGGCAGGATGGGCAGCCCCAGCATTTT
many,TRBJ2-7,TRBV7-2,NA,CASSRTSTGYEQYF,TGTGCCAGCAGCCGAACTTCGACTGGCTACGAGCAGTACTTC
few,TRBJ2-3,TRBV15,TRBD2,CATSDQPGLTTDTQYF,TGTGCCACCAGCGACCAGCCGGGACTAACCACAGATACGCAGTATTTT
few,TRBJ2-7,TRBV18,TRBD1,CASSRTGGTYEQYF,TGTGCCAGCTCGCGTACAGGGGGGACCTACGAGCAGTACTTC
NA,TRBJ2-1,TRBV2,TRBD1,CASSFGQGNEQFF,TGTGCCAGCAGTTTCGGACAGGGCAATGAGCAGTTCTTC
NA,TRBJ1-1,TRBV5-1,NA,CASSLAPVMNTEAFF,TGCGCCAGCAGCTTGGCCCCGGTGATGAACACTGAAGCTTTCTTT
NA,TRBJ2-2,TRBV7-3,TRBD2,CASSPGLAGTGELFF,TGTGCCAGCAGCCCCGGACTAGCTGGCACCGGGGAGCTGTTTTTT
NA,TRBJ2-7,TRBV6-1,TRBD1,CASFSGTGGGYEQYF,TGTGCCAGCTTCTCAGGAACAGGGGGCGGTTACGAGCAGTACTTC
NA,TRBJ2-1,TRBV6-4,TRBD2,CASSGSGGGTYNEQFF,TGTGCCAGCAGTGGAAGCGGGGGGGGAACCTACAATGAGCAGTTCTTC
few,TRBJ1-1,TRBV5-1,NA,CASSLSRGSTEAFF,TGCGCCAGCAGCCTAAGTCGGGGTTCAACTGAAGCTTTCTTT
NA,TRBJ2-2,TRBV19,TRBD1,CASSKTGTNTGELFF,TGTGCCAGTAGTAAGACAGGGACGAACACCGGGGAGCTGTTTTTT
many,TRBJ2-3,TRBV6-5,NA,CASSPTWSRTDTQYF,TGTGCCAGCAGCCCCACTTGGTCCAGGACAGATACGCAGTATTTT
NA,TRBJ1-4,TRBV4-3,NA,CASSLRGPNEKLFF,TGCGCCAGCAGCCTCAGGGGACCTAATGAAAAACTGTTTTTT
NA,TRBJ2-5,TRBV6-1,TRBD1,CASSEPGTAQETQYF,TGTGCCAGCAGTGAACCCGGGACAGCCCAAGAGACCCAGTACTTC
NA,TRBJ1-2,TRBV29-1,NA,CSVSRADKYGYTF,TGCAGCGTATCGAGGGCTGATAAATATGGCTACACCTTC
NA,TRBJ2-3,TRBV5-1,TRBD2,CASSWGLAGETDTQYF,TGCGCCAGCAGCTGGGGACTAGCGGGGGAAACAGATACGCAGTATTTT
few,TRBJ1-1,TRBV29-1,NA,CSVGQRQINTEAFF,TGCAGCGTTGGACAGCGACAAATAAACACTGAAGCTTTCTTT
NA,TRBJ1-1,TRBV7-2,NA,CASSPGRGRTEAFF,TGTGCCAGCAGCCCAGGCAGGGGTAGGACTGAAGCTTTCTTT
few,TRBJ2-7,TRBV7-9,TRBD1,CASSLQGDEQYF,TGTGCCAGCAGCCTACAGGGGGACGAGCAGTACTTC
NA,TRBJ2-7,TRBV18,TRBD2,CASSLYTGGDSYEQYF,TGTGCCAGCTCACTTTACACGGGGGGGGATTCCTACGAGCAGTACTTC
few,TRBJ2-3,TRBV7-9,NA,CASSLELDTQYF,TGTGCCAGCAGCTTAGAACTTGATACGCAGTATTTT
NA,TRBJ1-1,TRBV28,TRBD1,CASRRTGFNYNTEAFF,TGTGCCAGCAGGAGGACAGGGTTCAACTACAACACTGAAGCTTTCTTT